The rows below give T cell receptor beta chains drawn from one sample of a study of technical replicates of blood from several donors. Clones were read by immunoSEQ multiplex PCR, and TCRdb kept only the in-frame ones, dropping some. The sample includes approximately 84,000 clones, 95% to 98% of them seen just once. The sequencing input was T cells isolated from PBMCs. These receptor sequences come from a human donor in good health. CDR3s include the opening cysteine and the closing phenylalanine or tryptophan. Each record gives: D gene, clone size, V gene, J gene, CDR3 protein, CDR3 DNA. A D gene is named only where the DNA matches it firmly. For some rows the clone size is stated as once, few or many, or as a class when expanded; others skip it.

NA	NA	TRBV5-1	TRBJ2-7	CASSSGPGHGEQYF	TGCGCCAGCAGCTCAGGCCCGGGACACGGGGAGCAGTACTTC
NA	NA	TRBV4-1	TRBJ2-1	CASSQDRDQFF	TGCGCCAGCAGCCAAGACAGGGATCAGTTCTTC
TRBD1	NA	TRBV6-1	TRBJ1-5	CASSDYRGGQPQHF	TGTGCCAGCAGTGACTACAGGGGCGGTCAGCCCCAGCATTTT
NA	NA	TRBV13	TRBJ2-7	CASSLSRGWQYF	TGTGCCAGCAGCTTATCTAGGGGCTGGCAGTACTTC
TRBD1	NA	TRBV5-4	TRBJ1-2	CASSLFSGGHYGYTF	TGTGCCAGCAGCTTGTTTTCAGGGGGCCACTATGGCTACACCTTC
NA	NA	TRBV28	TRBJ2-7	CASSPHRGALDEQYF	TGTGCCAGCAGTCCCCACCGGGGGGCTCTGGACGAGCAGTACTTC
NA	NA	TRBV7-7	TRBJ2-7	CASSPGGSSYEQYF	TGTGCCAGCAGCCCCGGGGGTTCCTCCTACGAGCAGTACTTC
NA	NA	TRBV2	TRBJ2-5	CASSVEAEETQYF	TGTGCCAGCAGTGTTGAGGCGGAAGAGACCCAGTACTTC
NA	NA	TRBV5-1	TRBJ2-7	CASSPTGSPLYEQYF	TGCGCCAGCAGCCCTACAGGGAGTCCCCTCTACGAGCAGTACTTC
NA	NA	TRBV7-8	TRBJ1-2	CASSHRTGIGYTF	TGTGCCAGCAGTCATCGCACAGGGATTGGCTACACCTTC
NA	NA	TRBV19	TRBJ1-1	CASSIWGTNTEAFF	TGTGCCAGTAGTATATGGGGGACTAACACTGAAGCTTTCTTT
NA	NA	TRBV23-1	TRBJ2-7	CASSHPHYEQYF	TGCGCCAGCAGTCACCCACACTACGAGCAGTACTTC
TRBD1	NA	TRBV30	TRBJ2-7	CAWSTGQGSSYEQYF	TGTGCCTGGAGTACGGGACAGGGGTCCTCCTACGAGCAGTACTTC
TRBD1	once	TRBV19	TRBJ2-7	CASSHRGVNEQYF	TGTGCCAGTAGTCACAGGGGGGTCAACGAGCAGTACTTC
NA	NA	TRBV13	TRBJ2-7	CASSDRSRYEQYF	TGTGCCAGCTCCGACAGGTCTAGATACGAGCAGTACTTC
NA	NA	TRBV28	TRBJ1-5	CASSLIRQAVGPQHF	TGTGCCAGCAGTTTGATCAGACAGGCCGTGGGGCCCCAGCATTTT